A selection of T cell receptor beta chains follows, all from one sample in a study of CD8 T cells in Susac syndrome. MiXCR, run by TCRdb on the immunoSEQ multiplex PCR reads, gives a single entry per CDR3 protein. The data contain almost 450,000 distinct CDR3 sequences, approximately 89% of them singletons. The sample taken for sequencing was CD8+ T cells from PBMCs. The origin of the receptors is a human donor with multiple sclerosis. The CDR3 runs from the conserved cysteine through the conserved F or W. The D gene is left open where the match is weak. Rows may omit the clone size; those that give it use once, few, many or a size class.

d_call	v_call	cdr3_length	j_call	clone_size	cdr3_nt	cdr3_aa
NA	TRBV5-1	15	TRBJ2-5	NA	TGCGCCAGCAGCTTGGTCCAGGCAGGGCATGAGACCCAGTACTTC	CASSLVQAGHETQYF
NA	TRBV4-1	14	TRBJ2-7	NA	TGCGCCAGCAGCCACCGGACGGATGCCTACGAGCAGTACTTC	CASSHRTDAYEQYF
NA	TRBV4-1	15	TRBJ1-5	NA	TGCGCCAGCAGCGCGACAGAGAGGGCCAATCAGCCCCAGCATTTT	CASSATERANQPQHF
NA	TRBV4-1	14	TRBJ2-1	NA	TGCGCCAGCAGCCACGACGGGCTTCTCGATGAGCAGTTCTTC	CASSHDGLLDEQFF
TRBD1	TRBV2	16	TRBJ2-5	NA	TGTGCCAACCTCCACAGTACTGACAGGGAGCCAGAGACCCAGTACTTC	CANLHSTDREPETQYF
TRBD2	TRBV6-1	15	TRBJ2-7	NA	TGTGCCAGCAGGATCCTAGCGGGGGCTTCCTACGAGCAGTACTTC	CASRILAGASYEQYF
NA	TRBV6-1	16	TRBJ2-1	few	TGTGCCAGCACTCTCGTCCAGGGGAAACACTCCAATGAGCAGTTCTTC	CASTLVQGKHSNEQFF
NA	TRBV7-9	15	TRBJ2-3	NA	TGTGCCAGCAGCTTCGGACATACTAGCACAGATACGCAGTATTTT	CASSFGHTSTDTQYF
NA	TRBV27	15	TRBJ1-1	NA	TGTGCCAGCAGTTTGGGGGCCTACAAGAACACTGAAGCTTTCTTT	CASSLGAYKNTEAFF
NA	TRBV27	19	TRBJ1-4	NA	TGTGCCAGCAGTTTATCGCCAGTCCGCGAGGGGCCCGCTAATGAAAAACTGTTTTTT	CASSLSPVREGPANEKLFF
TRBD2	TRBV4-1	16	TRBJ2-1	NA	TGCGCCAGCAGCCAAGAGGGGGGGATGACCTACAATGAGCAGTTCTTC	CASSQEGGMTYNEQFF